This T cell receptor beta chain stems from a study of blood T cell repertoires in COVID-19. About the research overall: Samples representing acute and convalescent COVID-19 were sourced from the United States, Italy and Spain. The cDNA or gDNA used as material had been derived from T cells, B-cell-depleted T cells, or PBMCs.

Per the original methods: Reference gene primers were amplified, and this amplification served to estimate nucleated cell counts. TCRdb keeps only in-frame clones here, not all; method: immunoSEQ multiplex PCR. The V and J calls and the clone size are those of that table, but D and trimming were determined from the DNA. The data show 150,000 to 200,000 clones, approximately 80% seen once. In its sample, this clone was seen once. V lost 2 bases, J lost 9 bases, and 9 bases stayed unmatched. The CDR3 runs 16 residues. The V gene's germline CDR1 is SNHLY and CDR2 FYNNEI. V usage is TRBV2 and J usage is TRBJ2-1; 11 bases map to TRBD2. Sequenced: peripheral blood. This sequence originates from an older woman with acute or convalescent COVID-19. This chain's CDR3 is CASSELSLAGGSEQFF. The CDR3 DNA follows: TGTGCCAGCAGTGAACTGTCTCTAGCGGGGGGATCTGAGCAGTTCTTC.